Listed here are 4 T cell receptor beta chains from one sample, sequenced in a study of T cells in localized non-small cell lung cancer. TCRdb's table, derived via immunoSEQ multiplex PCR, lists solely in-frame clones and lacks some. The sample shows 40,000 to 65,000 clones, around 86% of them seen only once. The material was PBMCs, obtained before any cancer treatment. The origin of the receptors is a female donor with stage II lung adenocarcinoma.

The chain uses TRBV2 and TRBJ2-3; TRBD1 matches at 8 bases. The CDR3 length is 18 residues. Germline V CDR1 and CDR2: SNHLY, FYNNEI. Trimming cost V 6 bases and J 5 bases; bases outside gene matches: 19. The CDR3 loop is CASRWSGTGHNRGDTQYF. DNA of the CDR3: TGTGCCAGCAGGTGGTCGGGGACAGGCCATAACCGGGGAGATACGCAGTATTTT.

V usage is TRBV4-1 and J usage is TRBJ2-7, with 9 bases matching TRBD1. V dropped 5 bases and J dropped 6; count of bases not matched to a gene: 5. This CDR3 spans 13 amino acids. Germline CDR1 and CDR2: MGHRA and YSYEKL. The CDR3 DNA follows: TGCGCCAGCAGCGAAGGACAGGGGTTCGAGCAGTACTTC. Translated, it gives CASSEGQGFEQYF.

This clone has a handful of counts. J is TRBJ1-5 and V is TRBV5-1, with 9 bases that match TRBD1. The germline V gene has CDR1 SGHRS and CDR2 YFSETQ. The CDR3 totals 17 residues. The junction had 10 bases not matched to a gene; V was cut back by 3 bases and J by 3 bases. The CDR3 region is CASSWGDREGNNQPQHF. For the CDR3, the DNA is TGCGCCAGCAGCTGGGGGGACAGGGAGGGGAACAATCAGCCCCAGCATTTT.

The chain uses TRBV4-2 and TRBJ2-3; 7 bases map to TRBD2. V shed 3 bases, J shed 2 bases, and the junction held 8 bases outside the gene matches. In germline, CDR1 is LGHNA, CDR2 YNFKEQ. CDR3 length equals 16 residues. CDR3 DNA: TGTGCCAGCAGCCAGCTTCAGCGGGGTTTCACAGATACGCAGTATTTT. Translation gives CASSQLQRGFTDTQYF.